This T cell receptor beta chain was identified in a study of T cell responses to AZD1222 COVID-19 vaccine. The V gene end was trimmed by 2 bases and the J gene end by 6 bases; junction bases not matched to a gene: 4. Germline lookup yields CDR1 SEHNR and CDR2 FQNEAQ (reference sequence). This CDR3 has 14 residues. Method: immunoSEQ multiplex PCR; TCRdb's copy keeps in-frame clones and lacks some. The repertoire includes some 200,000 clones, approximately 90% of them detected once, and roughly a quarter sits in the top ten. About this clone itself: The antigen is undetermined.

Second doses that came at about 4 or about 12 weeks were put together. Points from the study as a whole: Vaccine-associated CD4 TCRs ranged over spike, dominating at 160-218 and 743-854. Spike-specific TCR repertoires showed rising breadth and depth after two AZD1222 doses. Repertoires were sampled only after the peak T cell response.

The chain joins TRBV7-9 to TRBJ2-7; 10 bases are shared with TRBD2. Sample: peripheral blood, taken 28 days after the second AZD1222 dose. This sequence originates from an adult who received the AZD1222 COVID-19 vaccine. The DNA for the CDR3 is TGTGCCAGCAGCTTACTAGCGGGAGCAGGCGAGCAGTACTTC. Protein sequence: CASSLLAGAGEQYF.